Listed below are T cell receptor beta chains from one sample, sequenced in a study of blood T cells in healthy people across ages. A single record per CDR3 protein comes from TCRdb applying MiXCR to the 5' RACE reads. Of 800,000 or so distinct CDR3 sequences in the sample, roughly 25% are singletons; the top ten hold 3% to 4%. The sample was also reused in another study, on T cells of mothers and their children.

Sequencing was performed on blood. Receptors were obtained from a boy younger than 18 in good health. Each CDR3 is given with its conserved first and last residue. The order of the fields is clone size, J gene, D gene, V gene, CDR3 protein, CDR3 DNA. The D gene is left open where the match is weak. Not every row has a clone size; where given, it reads once, few, many or a size class.

clone size: few; J gene: TRBJ2-7; D gene: -; V gene: TRBV28; CDR3 protein: CASMHTAAPHEQYF; CDR3 DNA: TGTGCCAGCATGCACACGGCAGCCCCCCACGAGCAGTACTTC
clone size: few; J gene: TRBJ2-5; D gene: -; V gene: TRBV7-9; CDR3 protein: CASSQGAARETQYF; CDR3 DNA: TGTGCCAGCAGCCAAGGGGCAGCCCGAGAGACCCAGTACTTC
clone size: few; J gene: TRBJ2-5; D gene: TRBD2; V gene: TRBV29-1; CDR3 protein: CSPSERGGGETQYF; CDR3 DNA: TGCAGCCCTTCGGAGCGGGGGGGCGGAGAGACCCAGTACTTC
clone size: few; J gene: TRBJ2-5; D gene: -; V gene: TRBV12-3/TRBV12-4; CDR3 protein: CASSVWAEETQYF; CDR3 DNA: TGTGCCAGCAGTGTCTGGGCGGAAGAGACCCAGTACTTC
clone size: few; J gene: TRBJ1-5; D gene: -; V gene: TRBV6-6; CDR3 protein: CASRGTGNGQPQHF; CDR3 DNA: TGTGCCAGCAGGGGAACGGGGAATGGGCAGCCCCAGCATTTT
clone size: few; J gene: TRBJ2-7; D gene: TRBD1; V gene: TRBV4-3; CDR3 protein: CASSQDQGAAPYEQYF; CDR3 DNA: TGCGCCAGCAGCCAAGATCAGGGGGCAGCACCCTACGAGCAGTACTTC
clone size: -; J gene: TRBJ2-7; D gene: -; V gene: TRBV12-3/TRBV12-4; CDR3 protein: CASSQRGGFYEQYF; CDR3 DNA: TGTGCCAGCAGCCAGCGTGGGGGATTCTACGAGCAGTACTTC
clone size: -; J gene: TRBJ2-5; D gene: -; V gene: TRBV7-8; CDR3 protein: CASSADLWETQYF; CDR3 DNA: TGTGCCAGCAGCGCCGACCTGTGGGAGACCCAGTACTTC
clone size: few; J gene: TRBJ2-5; D gene: -; V gene: TRBV5-4; CDR3 protein: CASSGTVRETQYF; CDR3 DNA: TGTGCCAGCAGCGGGACGGTCCGGGAGACCCAGTACTTC
clone size: -; J gene: TRBJ1-2; D gene: -; V gene: TRBV6-5; CDR3 protein: CASSSRGRVANYGYTF; CDR3 DNA: TGTGCCAGCAGTTCTCGGGGCCGCGTAGCTAACTATGGCTACACCTTC
clone size: -; J gene: TRBJ2-3; D gene: TRBD1; V gene: TRBV28; CDR3 protein: CASSSRQGLGTDTQYF; CDR3 DNA: TGTGCCAGCAGTTCCCGACAGGGATTGGGCACAGATACGCAGTATTTT
clone size: -; J gene: TRBJ2-7; D gene: -; V gene: TRBV6-1; CDR3 protein: CASSGSGHGTYEQYF; CDR3 DNA: TGTGCCAGCAGTGGGTCCGGACACGGAACCTACGAGCAGTACTTC
clone size: -; J gene: TRBJ1-2; D gene: TRBD1; V gene: TRBV6-7; CDR3 protein: CASSSLQGVYGYTF; CDR3 DNA: TGTGCCAGCAGTTCTCTACAGGGGGTCTATGGCTACACCTTC
clone size: -; J gene: TRBJ2-1; D gene: TRBD1; V gene: TRBV19; CDR3 protein: CASSSQGSDEQFF; CDR3 DNA: TGTGCCAGTAGTTCACAGGGGAGCGATGAGCAGTTCTTC
clone size: few; J gene: TRBJ2-5; D gene: -; V gene: TRBV20-1; CDR3 protein: CSARDSGWGETQYF; CDR3 DNA: TGCAGTGCTAGAGATAGTGGCTGGGGGGAGACCCAGTACTTC
clone size: few; J gene: TRBJ2-5; D gene: -; V gene: TRBV12-3/TRBV12-4; CDR3 protein: CASSLSQRYWTEKETQYF; CDR3 DNA: TGTGCCAGCAGTTTGAGTCAGCGCTATTGGACGGAGAAAGAGACCCAGTACTTC
clone size: -; J gene: TRBJ1-2; D gene: -; V gene: TRBV6-6; CDR3 protein: CASSPGAGRNYGYTF; CDR3 DNA: TGTGCCAGCAGCCCCGGCGCAGGCCGTAACTATGGCTACACCTTC
clone size: -; J gene: TRBJ2-5; D gene: -; V gene: TRBV27; CDR3 protein: CASSIVGRPRGETQYF; CDR3 DNA: TGTGCCAGCAGTATTGTGGGCAGGCCGCGAGGAGAGACCCAGTACTTC
clone size: few; J gene: TRBJ1-5; D gene: -; V gene: TRBV24-1; CDR3 protein: CATSLRDSNQPQHF; CDR3 DNA: TGTGCCACCAGTCTCAGGGATAGCAATCAGCCCCAGCATTTT
clone size: few; J gene: TRBJ1-6; D gene: TRBD1; V gene: TRBV7-2; CDR3 protein: CASSLLQGVRNSPLHF; CDR3 DNA: TGTGCCAGCAGCTTACTCCAGGGGGTTCGGAATTCACCCCTCCACTTT
clone size: -; J gene: TRBJ2-1; D gene: TRBD1; V gene: TRBV4-3; CDR3 protein: CASSRVDRDFYNEQFF; CDR3 DNA: TGCGCCAGCAGCCGTGTGGACAGGGACTTCTACAATGAGCAGTTCTTC
clone size: -; J gene: TRBJ2-1; D gene: -; V gene: TRBV6-2/TRBV6-3; CDR3 protein: CASSYLKGHNEQFF; CDR3 DNA: TGTGCCAGCAGTTACCTCAAGGGTCACAATGAGCAGTTCTTC
clone size: few; J gene: TRBJ2-7; D gene: -; V gene: TRBV11-2; CDR3 protein: CASSLGPGFDEQYF; CDR3 DNA: TGTGCCAGCAGCTTAGGTCCGGGGTTCGACGAGCAGTACTTC
clone size: -; J gene: TRBJ2-7; D gene: TRBD1; V gene: TRBV10-3; CDR3 protein: CAITHGQGSGEQYF; CDR3 DNA: TGTGCCATCACCCACGGACAGGGGTCCGGGGAGCAGTACTTC
clone size: -; J gene: TRBJ2-3; D gene: TRBD2; V gene: TRBV6-5; CDR3 protein: CASSLGGGNTQYF; CDR3 DNA: TGTGCCAGCAGCCTGGGGGGAGGGAATACGCAGTATTTT
clone size: -; J gene: TRBJ2-1; D gene: TRBD1; V gene: TRBV20-1; CDR3 protein: CSPGGPLYNEQFF; CDR3 DNA: TGCAGCCCAGGGGGCCCTCTCTACAATGAGCAGTTCTTC
clone size: -; J gene: TRBJ2-5; D gene: TRBD2; V gene: TRBV5-6; CDR3 protein: CASSWGSGGARETQYF; CDR3 DNA: TGTGCCAGCAGCTGGGGTTCGGGGGGGGCCCGGGAGACCCAGTACTTC
clone size: few; J gene: TRBJ2-3; D gene: TRBD2; V gene: TRBV6-6; CDR3 protein: CASSSGTSGMHTQYF; CDR3 DNA: TGTGCCAGCAGTTCTGGGACTAGCGGGATGCATACGCAGTATTTT
clone size: -; J gene: TRBJ1-2; D gene: -; V gene: TRBV20-1; CDR3 protein: CSAIDVGKDDYGYTF; CDR3 DNA: TGCAGTGCTATTGATGTAGGGAAAGATGACTATGGCTACACCTTC
clone size: few; J gene: TRBJ2-3; D gene: TRBD2; V gene: TRBV7-2; CDR3 protein: CASSFSGRAHTDTQYF; CDR3 DNA: TGTGCCAGCAGCTTTAGCGGGAGAGCCCACACAGATACGCAGTATTTT
clone size: few; J gene: TRBJ1-4; D gene: TRBD1; V gene: TRBV15; CDR3 protein: CATEGQGYNEKLFF; CDR3 DNA: TGTGCCACCGAAGGACAGGGATATAATGAAAAACTGTTTTTT
clone size: -; J gene: TRBJ2-7; D gene: -; V gene: TRBV7-2; CDR3 protein: CASSSVFYEQYF; CDR3 DNA: TGTGCCAGCAGCTCGGTTTTCTACGAGCAGTACTTC
clone size: -; J gene: TRBJ1-4; D gene: -; V gene: TRBV20-1; CDR3 protein: CSASSSVETAEKLFF; CDR3 DNA: TGCAGTGCTAGTTCCTCAGTAGAGACAGCTGAAAAACTGTTTTTT
clone size: -; J gene: TRBJ2-2; D gene: -; V gene: TRBV4-3; CDR3 protein: CASSQIYGTGELFF; CDR3 DNA: TGCGCCAGCAGCCAGATATATGGCACCGGGGAGCTGTTTTTT
clone size: -; J gene: TRBJ2-7; D gene: TRBD1; V gene: TRBV7-9; CDR3 protein: CASSARTGESYEQYF; CDR3 DNA: TGTGCCAGCAGCGCCCGGACAGGGGAGTCCTACGAGCAGTACTTC
clone size: -; J gene: TRBJ1-5; D gene: TRBD1; V gene: TRBV20-1; CDR3 protein: CSAYRTGYQPQHF; CDR3 DNA: TGCAGTGCTTATCGGACAGGGTATCAGCCCCAGCATTTT
clone size: -; J gene: TRBJ2-7; D gene: -; V gene: TRBV20-1; CDR3 protein: CSASSEGIEQYF; CDR3 DNA: TGCAGTGCCTCTTCCGAGGGTATCGAGCAGTACTTC
clone size: few; J gene: TRBJ2-1; D gene: TRBD1; V gene: TRBV12-3/TRBV12-4; CDR3 protein: CASSLGGQAYNEQFF; CDR3 DNA: TGTGCCAGCAGTTTAGGGGGACAGGCATACAATGAGCAGTTCTTC
clone size: -; J gene: TRBJ1-5; D gene: -; V gene: TRBV2; CDR3 protein: CASSARDQGLDQPQHF; CDR3 DNA: TGTGCCAGCAGCGCCCGCGACCAGGGATTGGATCAGCCCCAGCATTTT
clone size: -; J gene: TRBJ2-7; D gene: TRBD2; V gene: TRBV12-3/TRBV12-4; CDR3 protein: CASSLEGTSGHEQYF; CDR3 DNA: TGTGCCAGCAGTTTAGAAGGGACTAGCGGCCACGAGCAGTACTTC
clone size: -; J gene: TRBJ2-7; D gene: -; V gene: TRBV7-9; CDR3 protein: CASSTHSSGIYEQYF; CDR3 DNA: TGTGCCAGCAGCACCCATTCATCCGGGATTTACGAGCAGTACTTC
clone size: many; J gene: TRBJ1-4; D gene: TRBD1; V gene: TRBV7-9; CDR3 protein: CASSRGQGNNEKLFF; CDR3 DNA: TGTGCCAGCAGCCGAGGACAGGGCAACAACGAAAAACTGTTTTTT
clone size: -; J gene: TRBJ2-3; D gene: TRBD2; V gene: TRBV28; CDR3 protein: CASSSAAAGGLDTQYF; CDR3 DNA: TGTGCCAGCAGTTCCGCGGCCGCGGGAGGGCTGGATACGCAGTATTTT
clone size: -; J gene: TRBJ1-2; D gene: -; V gene: TRBV12-3/TRBV12-4; CDR3 protein: CASSELIGAPGIGYTF; CDR3 DNA: TGTGCCAGCAGTGAATTAATTGGGGCCCCAGGGATTGGCTACACCTTC
clone size: few; J gene: TRBJ2-3; D gene: -; V gene: TRBV5-1; CDR3 protein: CASRGSGAGDTQYF; CDR3 DNA: TGCGCCAGCAGAGGTTCCGGGGCGGGAGATACGCAGTATTTT
clone size: few; J gene: TRBJ1-6; D gene: -; V gene: TRBV20-1; CDR3 protein: CSAGGVGKICHF; CDR3 DNA: TGCAGTGCTGGCGGGGTCGGCAAAATTTGCCACTTT
clone size: -; J gene: TRBJ2-6; D gene: -; V gene: TRBV28; CDR3 protein: CASSNILSGANVLTF; CDR3 DNA: TGTGCCAGCAGCAATATCCTCTCTGGGGCCAACGTCCTGACTTTC
clone size: -; J gene: TRBJ2-2; D gene: -; V gene: TRBV15; CDR3 protein: CATSRDRAAGELFF; CDR3 DNA: TGTGCCACCAGCAGAGATAGGGCGGCCGGGGAGCTGTTTTTT
clone size: few; J gene: TRBJ2-7; D gene: -; V gene: TRBV28; CDR3 protein: CASRLGRGTYEQYF; CDR3 DNA: TGTGCCAGCAGGCTGGGTAGAGGGACGTACGAGCAGTACTTC
clone size: -; J gene: TRBJ1-1; D gene: -; V gene: TRBV28; CDR3 protein: CASSLSQGTMNTEAFF; CDR3 DNA: TGTGCCAGCAGTTTAAGTCAGGGGACAATGAACACTGAAGCTTTCTTT
clone size: -; J gene: TRBJ2-7; D gene: -; V gene: TRBV28; CDR3 protein: CAASDVGVLYYEQYF; CDR3 DNA: TGTGCAGCGAGCGACGTAGGAGTGCTCTACTACGAGCAGTACTTC
clone size: -; J gene: TRBJ2-7; D gene: -; V gene: TRBV6-4; CDR3 protein: CASSDPQPSEQYF; CDR3 DNA: TGTGCCAGCAGTGACCCCCAGCCCTCCGAGCAGTACTTC
clone size: -; J gene: TRBJ2-1; D gene: -; V gene: TRBV24-1; CDR3 protein: CATSDPLPSNEQFF; CDR3 DNA: TGTGCCACCAGTGATCCGCTTCCGTCCAATGAGCAGTTCTTC
clone size: few; J gene: TRBJ2-1; D gene: -; V gene: TRBV5-4; CDR3 protein: CASSLESVDEQFF; CDR3 DNA: TGTGCCAGCAGCTTGGAGTCTGTAGATGAGCAGTTCTTC